Below are 29 T cell receptor beta chains sequenced from a single sample in a study of T-cell memory formation after mild COVID-19. TCRdb independently ran MiXCR on the 5' RACE reads; one entry per CDR3 protein. The sample has fewer than 450,000 distinct CDR3 sequences, around 21% seen once. Sequencing was carried out using PBMCs or a T cell subset sorted from them (not recorded which). The receptors originated from an adult woman who had mild COVID-19 (a few samples of this study predate the infection). Cell type and time point are not known.

The chain joins TRBV12-3 or TRBV12-4 to TRBJ2-7; tentative D call: TRBD2 (7 bases). The V end lost 6 bases, the J end lost 2 bases, and 14 bases lay between the germline ends. The CDR3 runs 14 residues. The CDR3 is CASRTEGGAYEQYF. Here the CDR3 DNA reads TGTGCCAGCAGAACTGAGGGGGGGGCCTACGAGCAGTACTTC.

This chain connects TRBV7-9 to TRBJ2-4; the D call may be TRBD1 or TRBD2 (5 bases each). V was clipped by 3 bases and J by 11 bases, with 11 bases between them. The germline V gene encodes CDR1 SEHNR and CDR2 FQNEAQ (reference sequence). The CDR3 sequence is 12 residues long. CDR3 loop: CASSFLWDVQYF. Here the CDR3 DNA reads TGTGCCAGCAGCTTCCTTTGGGACGTTCAGTACTTC.

This clonotype was seen many times. The chain combines TRBV27 with TRBJ2-1, with 10 bases aligning to TRBD1. The CDR3 covers 17 residues. Losses at the gene ends were 4 bases for V and 6 bases for J; bases not matched to a gene: 12. In germline, CDR1 is MNHEY, CDR2 SMNVEV (reference sequence). CDR3 region: CASSWTGGSLILNEQFF. The CDR3, as DNA: TGTGCCAGCAGTTGGACAGGGGGGTCCCTTATTCTCAATGAGCAGTTCTTC.

V usage is TRBV20-1 and J usage is TRBJ1-6, with 9 bases fitting TRBD1. This CDR3 region has 14 residues. Trimming took 5 bases from V and 7 from J; bases not matched to a gene: 6. CDR1 and CDR2 (germline): DFQATT, SNEGSKA (reference sequence). CDR3: CSAWPGTGNSPLHF. The CDR3 coding sequence is TGCAGTGCTTGGCCCGGGACAGGGAATTCACCCCTCCACTTT.

This clonotype was detected only a few times. The chain employs TRBV5-1 and TRBJ1-3; D is ambiguous. The CDR3 consists of 16 residues. In germline, CDR1 is SGHRS, CDR2 YFSETQ. Trimming took 0 bases from V and 8 from J, leaving 18 bases between them. The CDR3 here is CASSLDLGRSGDTIYF. The CDR3 DNA follows: TGCGCCAGCAGCTTGGATCTGGGAAGGTCAGGAGACACCATATATTTT.

The chain combines TRBV13 with TRBJ1-1, with a tentative D call TRBD1 (6 bases). V lost 5 bases and J lost 10, with 14 bases in between. Germline CDR1 is PRHDT and CDR2 is FYEKMQ (reference sequence). This CDR3 is 12 amino acids long. CDR3 in DNA: TGTGCCAGCAGCACCAGGGGTTTACGAGCTTTCTTT. Its translation: CASSTRGLRAFF.

This clonotype was seen only a few times. The rearrangement links TRBV6-5 to TRBJ1-4, with D maybe TRBD1 (6 bases). CDR3 length: 15 amino acids. The V end lost 0 bases, the J end lost 7 bases, and 12 bases lay between the germline ends. Germline assignment: CDR1 MNHEY and CDR2 SVGAGI. CDR3 coding DNA: TGTGCCAGCAGTTACTCGACAGGTGGGAGTGAAAAACTGTTTTTT. It yields the protein CASSYSTGGSEKLFF.

This clonotype was seen a handful of times. The chain joins TRBV12-3 or TRBV12-4 to TRBJ2-5, with 7 bases aligning to TRBD1. J was trimmed by 4 bases and V by 6 bases; bases with no gene match: 11. CDR3 length: 15 amino acids. The CDR3 DNA reads TGTGCCAGCAGCTTGAACAGGGGATCAGGAGAGACCCAGTACTTC. Protein sequence: CASSLNRGSGETQYF.

This rearrangement joins TRBV7-9 to TRBJ2-2; TRBD2 aligns across 7 bases. Germline V gives CDR1 SEHNR, CDR2 FQNEAQ (reference sequence). The CDR3 contains 15 residues. V lost 1 base and J lost 4; bases outside the gene matches: 3. CDR3 in amino acids: CASSLVGTTTGELFF. The CDR3 DNA sequence: TGTGCCAGCAGCTTAGTCGGGACTACCACCGGGGAGCTGTTTTTT.

This clonotype was observed a few times. The rearrangement links TRBV29-1 to TRBJ1-1; the match to TRBD1 covers 9 bases. J was trimmed by 4 bases and V by 6 bases; bases with no gene match: 3. CDR3 length equals 12 residues. Germline CDR1 and CDR2: SQVTM and ANQGSEA. CDR3 bases: TGCAGCGTCCAACAGGGGGCCACTGAAGCTTTCTTT. Protein sequence: CSVQQGATEAFF.

Many counts were recorded for this clonotype. J is TRBJ1-1 and V is TRBV7-2; 9 bases align to TRBD1. This CDR3 has 14 amino acids. CDR1 and CDR2 from the germline V gene are SGHTA and FQGNSA. The V and J ends lost 3 bases and 3 bases, in that order; junction bases with no gene match: 2. Written as DNA, the CDR3 is TGTGCCAGCAGCTTGGGACAGGGCCACACTGAAGCTTTCTTT. It is translated as CASSLGQGHTEAFF.

The gene calls are TRBV4-1 and TRBJ1-1; 7 bases are a match to TRBD1. This CDR3 is 17 amino acids long. The J segment lost 0 bases and the V segment lost 1 base, leaving 8 bases of the junction unmatched. Per germline, CDR1 MGHRA and CDR2 YSYEKL. The CDR3 sequence: CASSQGDSGQLNTEAFF. CDR3 nucleotides: TGCGCCAGCAGCCAAGGGGACAGCGGGCAACTGAACACTGAAGCTTTCTTT.

The genes are TRBV7-6 and TRBJ2-2, with TRBD1 matching 9 bases. Germline CDR1 and CDR2: SGHVS and FNYEAQ. This CDR3 is 17 amino acids long. With V trimmed by 1 base and J by 2 bases, 5 bases remained unmatched. CDR3 nucleotide sequence: TGTGCCAGCAGCTTAGGTCTGGGACAGGGTAACACCGGGGAGCTGTTTTTT. Protein: CASSLGLGQGNTGELFF.

This chain connects TRBV5-1 to TRBJ1-2, with D possibly matching TRBD1 (5 bases). The V and J ends lost 3 bases and 7 bases respectively, with 10 bases between them. CDR3 length equals 12 residues. Germline V gene data show CDR1 as SGHRS and CDR2 as YFSETQ. CDR3 sequence (DNA): TGCGCCAGCAGCTCGACAGTCGGTGGCTACACCTTC. It encodes CASSSTVGGYTF.

This chain connects TRBV7-2 to TRBJ2-1; 9 bases fit TRBD2. Germline V CDR1 and CDR2: SGHTA, FQGNSA. Losses at the gene ends were 2 bases for V and 0 bases for J; bases not matched to a gene: 8. The CDR3 extends over 18 amino acids. The CDR3 spells CASSLISGGPASYNEQFF. The CDR3 DNA follows: TGTGCCAGCAGCTTAATTAGCGGGGGACCTGCCTCCTACAATGAGCAGTTCTTC. Supplemented by reference TRBV7-2 and TRBJ2-1, the full variable domain reads GAGVSQSPSNKVTEKGKDVELRCDPISGHTALYWYRQSLGQGLEFLIYFQGNSAPDKSGLPSDRFSAERTGGSVSTLTIQRTQQEDSAVYLCASSLISGGPASYNEQFFGPGTRLTVL.

This clonotype was seen more than once but under ten times. The chain employs TRBV18 and TRBJ1-2; tentatively, D is TRBD1 (6 bases). Germline V gives CDR1 KGHSH, CDR2 LQKENI. Trimming took off 0 bases at V and 6 bases at J, with 8 bases between the two ends. The CDR3 is 13 residues long. The CDR3: CASSPPAGDGYTF. CDR3 in DNA: TGTGCCAGCTCACCACCGGCAGGGGATGGCTACACCTTC. Looking up the rest from reference TRBV18 and TRBJ1-2 gives the full variable domain: NAGVMQNPRHLVRRRGQEARLRCSPMKGHSHVYWYRQLPEEGLKFMVYLQKENIIDESGMPKERFSAEFPKEGPSILRIQQVVRGDSAAYFCASSPPAGDGYTFGSGTRLTVV.

V is TRBV29-1 and J is TRBJ2-7; no definite D call. The V end lost 8 bases, the J end lost 3 bases, and 11 bases lay between the germline ends. The CDR3 loop spans 11 amino acids. Germline CDR1 SQVTM, CDR2 ANQGSEA. CDR3 coding DNA: TGCAGCTCCCTTGACGGCTACGAGCAGTACTTC. It codes for CSSLDGYEQYF.

This clonotype was seen repeatedly, ten times or more. The V call is TRBV20-1, the J call TRBJ1-2; TRBD1 is a possible D gene (6 bases). Per the germline V gene, CDR1 is DFQATT and CDR2 is SNEGSKA (reference sequence). Trimming took 6 bases from V and 0 from J, leaving 26 bases between them. CDR3 size: 18 residues. Written as DNA, the CDR3 is TGCAGTGCGGCGAGACAGGCATTCTCTGCGACCCCTAACTATGGCTACACCTTC. This codes for CSAARQAFSATPNYGYTF.

J is TRBJ1-1 and V is TRBV2; the match to TRBD1 covers 7 bases. Trimming at V came to 7 bases and at J to 0 bases, leaving 2 bases not matched to a gene. The CDR3 has 13 amino acids. The germline V gene has CDR1 SNHLY and CDR2 FYNNEI. The CDR3 DNA is TGTGCCAGCAATACAGGGGTGAACACTGAAGCTTTCTTT. Amino acid sequence: CASNTGVNTEAFF.

This clonotype was counted once. The chain uses TRBV18 and TRBJ2-1, with no clear D. Germline CDR1 is KGHSH and CDR2 is LQKENI. V lost 3 bases to trimming and J lost 10 bases, with 10 bases between them. This CDR3 has 12 residues. The CDR3 sequence is CASSPSADEQFF. The CDR3 DNA follows: TGTGCCAGCTCACCTTCGGCGGACGAGCAGTTCTTC. Together with reference TRBV18 and TRBJ2-1, the CDR3 gives the full variable domain: NAGVMQNPRHLVRRRGQEARLRCSPMKGHSHVYWYRQLPEEGLKFMVYLQKENIIDESGMPKERFSAEFPKEGPSILRIQQVVRGDSAAYFCASSPSADEQFFGPGTRLTVL.

This clonotype was seen once. J is TRBJ2-5 and V is TRBV2, with D possibly being TRBD2 (6 bases). CDR1 is SNHLY and CDR2 is FYNNEI in the germline V gene. The CDR3 covers 16 residues. With 4 bases removed from V and 1 base from J, the gap between germline ends came to 16 bases. The CDR3 here is CASSGGNSFFQETQYF. The CDR3 DNA sequence: TGTGCCAGCAGTGGCGGGAATAGCTTTTTCCAAGAGACCCAGTACTTC.

This chain connects TRBV7-9 to TRBJ1-1; D not resolved. The CDR3 runs 15 residues. The germline V gene has CDR1 SEHNR and CDR2 FQNEAQ (reference sequence). Trimming removed 1 base at V and 1 base at J, with 10 bases between. The CDR3 protein is CASSLGTAWNTEAFF. CDR3 DNA: TGTGCCAGCAGCTTAGGGACGGCTTGGAACACTGAAGCTTTCTTT.

The chain uses TRBV30 and TRBJ2-5, with D perhaps TRBD1 or TRBD2 (5 bases each). V dropped 4 bases and J dropped 4 bases, with 19 bases sitting between them. The germline V gene has CDR1 GTSNPN and CDR2 SVGIG (reference sequence). This CDR3 comprises 15 residues. In DNA form, the CDR3 reads TGTGCCTGGACCCTAACCGGGGCCCAGGGAGAGACCCAGTACTTC. It yields the protein CAWTLTGAQGETQYF.

The rearrangement joins TRBV6-5 to TRBJ1-2; D gene ambiguous. Germline CDR1 and CDR2: MNHEY and SVGAGI. The V and J ends lost 4 bases and 4 bases respectively, with 13 bases between them. The length of the CDR3 is 14 residues. The CDR3 region has the DNA TGTGCCAGCAGTTCAATCCCCACGGTCTATGGCTACACCTTC. Protein sequence: CASSSIPTVYGYTF.

The chain combines TRBV5-1 with TRBJ2-7, with 11 bases that match TRBD1. Germline trimming cut 0 bases from V and 7 bases from J; bases unmatched to any gene: 6. CDR1 SGHRS and CDR2 YFSETQ come from the germline V gene. The CDR3 runs to 15 residues. CDR3 sequence reads: CASSLVGTGGKEQYF. The CDR3 DNA sequence: TGCGCCAGCAGCTTGGTCGGGACAGGGGGTAAAGAGCAGTACTTC.

This clonotype was seen more than once but under ten times. The CDR3 region has the DNA TGTGCCAGCAACCAGGGTGGGCTAGCCAAAAACATTCAGTACTTC. This gives the protein CASNQGGLAKNIQYF. The chain carries TRBV11-2 and TRBJ2-4; D is perhaps TRBD1 (5 bases). Between the trimmed V and J ends, which lost 7 bases and 0 bases, there was a span of 13 bases. The CDR3 totals 15 residues. CDR1 SGHAT and CDR2 FQNNGV come from the germline V gene.

In its sample, this clonotype was seen a few times. The chain is built from TRBV5-5 and TRBJ2-7, with a tentative D call TRBD1 (6 bases). The CDR3 is 15 residues long. The germline V gene has CDR1 SGHKS and CDR2 YYEKEE (reference sequence). V was clipped by 0 bases and J by 0 bases, with 10 bases between them. CDR3 nucleotides: TGTGCCAGCAGCTTGGGACAGGCCCCCTCCTACGAGCAGTACTTC. This gives the protein CASSLGQAPSYEQYF. The whole variable domain, remainder taken from reference TRBV5-5 and TRBJ2-7, is DAGVTQSPTHLIKTRGQQVTLRCSPISGHKSVSWYQQVLGQGPQFIFQYYEKEERGRGNFPDRFSARQFPNYSSELNVNALLLGDSALYLCASSLGQAPSYEQYFGPGTRLTVT.

This clonotype was picked up many times. V usage is TRBV5-1 and J usage is TRBJ2-3; 9 nucleotides match TRBD1. The CDR3 is made up of 13 amino acids. Germline CDR1 SGHRS, CDR2 YFSETQ. J was trimmed by 4 bases and V by 3 bases; bases with no gene match: 0. The CDR3 reads CASSWTGADTQYF. In nucleotides, the CDR3 is TGCGCCAGCAGCTGGACAGGGGCAGATACGCAGTATTTT.

The table lists this clonotype with many counts. V and J are TRBV5-1 and TRBJ2-7, with a possible D match to TRBD2 (6 bases). Germline CDR1 reads SGHRS; CDR2 reads YFSETQ. The CDR3 is 14 amino acids. Trimming left V 4 bases short and J 3 bases short, with 14 bases between. DNA for the CDR3: TGCGCCAGCAGCCCGGGGGTAGGAGGCTACGAGCAGTACTTC. This gives the protein CASSPGVGGYEQYF.